This T cell receptor beta chain originates from a study of T cells in Graves' hyperthyroidism and ophthalmopathy. The sample holds many counts of this clonotype. What it binds is unknown. Amplification of TCR beta CDR3 regions was performed using RNA transcripts as template. First-round RT-PCR targeting the TCR CDR3 was performed with the HTBI primer set. TCRdb reprocessed the multiplex PCR reads with MiXCR, giving one entry per CDR3 protein. The table records 540,000 or so distinct CDR3 sequences, 15% to 18% of them present only once. Whole-study findings and limits: Researchers found most expanded thyroid clonotypes above 0.001 in blood as well. Ophthalmopathy was identified by the model a median 6.5 months ahead of onset.

Germline V CDR1 and CDR2: MNHEY, SMNVEV (reference sequence). The CDR3 runs 15 residues. V dropped 4 bases and J dropped 10; count of bases not matched to a gene: 14. The TCR comes from a woman aged 30 to 39 with Graves' hyperthyroidism. Sequenced input: blood. The chain employs TRBV27 and TRBJ1-1, with TRBD1 identical over 8 bases. The CDR3 DNA reads TGTGCCAGCAGTTCTCCCGGGACAGGTAGCGGCGCAGCTTTCTTT. This translates into CASSSPGTGSGAAFF.